A selection of T cell receptor beta chains follows, all from one sample in a study of blood T cell repertoires in COVID-19. The assay was immunoSEQ multiplex PCR, and TCRdb's table has in-frame clones only and misses some. The table has 150,000 to 200,000 clones, approximately 86% seen once. Sequencing was carried out using peripheral blood. The receptors were gathered from a man aged 18 to 35 with acute or convalescent COVID-19. The CDR3 runs from the conserved cysteine through the conserved F or W. Not all rows give a size; the values are once, few, many and, for expanded clones, a class.

>TRBJ1-5|NA|TRBV6-5
CASTVEGNQPQHF
>TRBJ1-1|NA|TRBV27
CASSLGRGSTEAFF
>TRBJ1-2|NA|TRBV4-2
CASSQEYREGYTF
>TRBJ2-1|NA|TRBV2
CASRAKGGSSYNEQFF
>TRBJ2-7|NA|TRBV4-2
CASSQEESSFSEQYF
>TRBJ2-4|few|TRBV4-1
CASSQDDSTIAKNIQYF
>TRBJ1-2|NA|TRBV11-1
CASSLQGGYGYTF
>TRBJ1-2|NA|TRBV18
CASSPDREAYGYTF
>TRBJ2-3|NA|TRBV7-8
CASSLVGGPSTDTQYF
>TRBJ1-6|NA|TRBV4-1
CASSQDWAGYNSPLHF
>TRBJ1-2|NA|TRBV4-1
CASSQAAENYGYTF
>TRBJ2-3|NA|TRBV9
CASSVGGGLSTDTQYF
>TRBJ1-5|NA|TRBV9
CASSPGSGSNQPQHF
>TRBJ1-5|NA|TRBV12-3/TRBV12-4
CASSFSGGQPQHF
>TRBJ2-7|few|TRBV4-1
CASSQAPGRGAFYEQYF
>TRBJ1-5|few|TRBV6-5
CASTSQGSNQPQHF
>TRBJ1-1|NA|TRBV25-1
CASSESPGVNTEAFF
>TRBJ2-3|NA|TRBV24-1
CATSDVLSTDTQYF
>TRBJ2-3|NA|TRBV10-2
CASSESKTDISTDTQYF
>TRBJ1-5|NA|TRBV28
CASSPPGQGNQPQHF
>TRBJ1-3|NA|TRBV2
CASRAGTAGNTIYF
>TRBJ1-2|NA|TRBV4-1
CASSHIGGDRYGYTF
>TRBJ2-5|NA|TRBV5-5
CASSSSSLETQYF
>TRBJ2-5|NA|TRBV11-1
CASSFGETQYF
>TRBJ1-3|NA|TRBV11-3
CASSAGQSGNTIYF
>TRBJ1-1|NA|TRBV6-5
CASSLLTGSNTEAFF
>TRBJ2-2|NA|TRBV7-9
CASSLELPGELFF
>TRBJ1-5|NA|TRBV6-5
CASSYSSVSNQPQHF
>TRBJ1-2|NA|TRBV29-1
CSDGTGIGYTF
>TRBJ1-3|NA|TRBV5-1
CASSAGNYSGNTIYF
>TRBJ1-1|NA|TRBV5-4
CASSLFGQPNTEAFF
>TRBJ2-7|NA|TRBV12-3/TRBV12-4
CASSVQGAGEQYF
>TRBJ1-5|NA|TRBV7-2
CASSLESGASQPQHF
>TRBJ2-7|once|TRBV19
CASSAGTYGEQYF
>TRBJ1-5|many|TRBV4-2
CASSQAQGLNQPQHF